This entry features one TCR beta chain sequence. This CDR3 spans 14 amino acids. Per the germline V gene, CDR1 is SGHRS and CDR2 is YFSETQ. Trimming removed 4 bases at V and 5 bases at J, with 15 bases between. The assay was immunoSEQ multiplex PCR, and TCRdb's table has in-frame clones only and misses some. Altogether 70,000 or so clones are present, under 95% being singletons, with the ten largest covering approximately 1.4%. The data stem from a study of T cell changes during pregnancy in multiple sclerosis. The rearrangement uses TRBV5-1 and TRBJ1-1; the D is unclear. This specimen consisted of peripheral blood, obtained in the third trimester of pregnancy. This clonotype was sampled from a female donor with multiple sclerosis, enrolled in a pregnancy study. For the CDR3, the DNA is TGCGCCAGCAGCCCGAGCACCACGGGGACTGAAGCTTTCTTT. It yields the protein CASSPSTTGTEAFF.